One sample yielded the 31 T cell receptor beta chains listed below, sequenced in a study of somatic mutations in cytotoxic T cells in rheumatoid arthritis. Some clones are missing from TCRdb's copy, which holds only in-frame ones; the method was immunoSEQ multiplex PCR. Found here are roughly 20,000 clones, about 85% of them singletons; the top ten hold approximately 14%. The sample comprised CD8+ T cells sorted from blood. The receptors here all came from an adult with rheumatoid arthritis.

This clone was detected only a few times. The chain employs TRBV27 and TRBJ2-1; tentative D call: TRBD1 (5 bases). Germline lookup yields CDR1 MNHEY and CDR2 SMNVEV (reference sequence). The V end lost 5 bases, the J end lost 3 bases, and 20 bases lay between the germline ends. CDR3 length equals 17 residues. CDR3 region: CASSLDFAAGIYNEQFF. For the CDR3, the DNA is TGTGCCAGCAGTCTAGACTTTGCGGCAGGGATCTACAATGAGCAGTTCTTC.

This clone was seen once. The chain carries TRBV9 and TRBJ1-1; no definite D call. Trimming cost V 2 bases and J 5 bases, with 13 bases left between them. Germline V lookup: CDR1 SGDLS, CDR2 YYNGEE. The length of the CDR3 is 14 residues. CDR3 region: CASSVGGSGTEAFF. The CDR3 coding sequence is TGTGCCAGCAGCGTGGGCGGCTCCGGGACTGAAGCTTTCTTT. Filled out from reference TRBV9 and TRBJ1-1, the complete variable domain reads DSGVTQTPKHLITATGQRVTLRCSPRSGDLSVYWYQQSLDQGLQFLIQYYNGEERAKGNILERFSAQQFPDLHSELNLSSLELGDSALYFCASSVGGSGTEAFFGQGTRLTVV.

The chain recombines TRBV28 with TRBJ2-5; 9 bases are shared with TRBD1. The junction had 8 bases not matched to a gene; V was cut back by 7 bases and J by 5 bases. The CDR3 totals 14 residues. The V gene's germline CDR1 is MDHEN and CDR2 SYDVKM. CDR3 sequence: CASIPDRGRETQYF. CDR3 sequence (DNA): TGTGCCAGCATTCCGGACAGGGGTAGGGAGACCCAGTACTTC.

The chain links TRBV11-2 to TRBJ2-5; 8 bases line up with TRBD1. CDR1 SGHAT and CDR2 FQNNGV come from the germline V gene. This CDR3 is 15 amino acids long. V shed 5 bases and J 7 bases; nucleotides not matched to a gene: 12. CDR3 in amino acids: CASSPNDRGRGTQYF. The CDR3 nucleotides are TGTGCCAGCAGCCCGAACGACAGGGGAAGGGGGACCCAGTACTTC.

The chain combines TRBV7-9 with TRBJ1-2; 9 nucleotides agree with TRBD1. J was trimmed by 6 bases and V by 3 bases; bases with no gene match: 8. The V gene's germline CDR1 is SEHNR and CDR2 FQNEAQ (reference sequence). CDR3 length equals 15 residues. The DNA for the CDR3 is TGTGCCAGCAGCTTCTTGACAGGGGGTGCAAATGGCTACACCTTC. Amino acids: CASSFLTGGANGYTF.

The chain links TRBV6-1 to TRBJ2-3, with D hard to call. The germline V gene encodes CDR1 MNHNS and CDR2 SASEGT. The CDR3 spans 15 residues. V was trimmed by 1 base and J by 3 bases, leaving 11 bases between them. CDR3 sequence (DNA): TGTGCCAGCAGTGAAGGTTTCGTTGGAACAGATACGCAGTATTTT. Translating gives CASSEGFVGTDTQYF.

In DNA, the CDR3 is TGCGCCAGCAGCTTGGCGCTCGGGAGTACAGATACGCAGTATTTT. As protein: CASSLALGSTDTQYF. This sequence joins TRBV5-1 and TRBJ2-3, with a possible D match to TRBD2 (6 bases). Germline V gene lookup returns CDR1 SGHRS and CDR2 YFSETQ. Trimming removed 0 bases at V and 3 bases at J, with 11 bases between. This CDR3 spans 15 amino acids.

V and J are TRBV27 and TRBJ2-2; 11 bases line up with TRBD1. There are 15 residues in the CDR3. The trim removed 5 bases at V and 7 bases at J, leaving 6 bases unmatched. Per the germline V gene, CDR1 is MNHEY and CDR2 is SMNVEV (reference sequence). The CDR3 sequence: CASSIGTGGSGELFF. The CDR3 bases are TGTGCCAGCAGTATCGGGACAGGGGGAAGCGGGGAGCTGTTTTTT.

This clone has just one count. This chain links TRBV2 with TRBJ2-7, with 8 nucleotides matching TRBD1. The CDR3 has 14 residues. Trimming at V came to 5 bases and at J to 4 bases, leaving 7 bases not matched to a gene. In germline, CDR1 is SNHLY, CDR2 FYNNEI. CDR3 sequence reads: CASSQGANLYEQYV. CDR3 nucleotides: TGTGCCAGCAGTCAGGGGGCGAATTTGTACGAGCAGTACGTC.

This chain connects TRBV7-9 to TRBJ1-1, with TRBD1 as a possible D gene (5 bases). The germline CDR1 and CDR2 sequences are SEHNR and FQNEAQ (reference sequence). The CDR3 contains 14 residues. Trimming removed 5 bases from V and 1 base from J, with 11 bases in between. Here the CDR3 DNA reads TGTGCCAGCAGCGCCCGAGGGGAGAACACTGAAGCTTTCTTT. Its protein product is CASSARGENTEAFF. Filled out from reference TRBV7-9 and TRBJ1-1, the complete variable domain reads DTGVSQNPRHKITKRGQNVTFRCDPISEHNRLYWYRQTLGQGPEFLTYFQNEAQLEKSRLLSDRFSAERPKGSFSTLEIQRTEQGDSAMYLCASSARGENTEAFFGQGTRLTVV.

The rearrangement links TRBV7-6 to TRBJ2-1; 9 nucleotides align to TRBD1. CDR1 and CDR2 (germline): SGHVS, FNYEAQ. The CDR3 runs 14 residues. V trimming: 5 bases; J trimming: 5 bases; junction bases outside the gene matches: 4. This CDR3 reads CASSPRDRDNEQFF. The CDR3 nucleotides read TGTGCCAGCAGCCCACGGGACAGGGACAATGAGCAGTTCTTC.

The chain joins TRBV7-6 to TRBJ2-1; 7 bases match TRBD2. Trimming at V came to 5 bases and at J to 15 bases, leaving 10 bases not matched to a gene. This CDR3 spans 12 amino acids. The germline V gene has CDR1 SGHVS and CDR2 FNYEAQ. For the CDR3, the DNA is TGTGCCAGCAGCGACGGACTAGGAGCTGGGTTCTTC. Protein product: CASSDGLGAGFF.

This clone was seen just once. The V call is TRBV5-4, the J call TRBJ2-1; the match to TRBD2 covers 9 bases. The CDR3 loop spans 16 amino acids. J was trimmed by 4 bases and V by 0 bases; bases with no gene match: 5. From germline, CDR1 is SGHNT and CDR2 YYREEE (reference sequence). The CDR3 reads CASSLDPRGGYNEQFF. The CDR3, as DNA: TGTGCCAGCAGCTTGGACCCGCGGGGGGGGTACAATGAGCAGTTCTTC.

The chain carries TRBV19 and TRBJ1-2; 7 nucleotides align to TRBD1. The V segment lost 1 base and the J segment 2 bases; nucleotides outside the gene matches: 4. Per germline, CDR1 LNHDA and CDR2 SQIVND (reference sequence). The CDR3 is 15 amino acids. CDR3 in DNA: TGTGCCAGTAGTATAGGAGGAGGGGGCAACTATGGCTACACCTTC. It specifies CASSIGGGGNYGYTF.

This chain joins TRBV5-4 and TRBJ2-5; TRBD1 aligns across 9 bases. The V gene's germline CDR1 is SGHNT and CDR2 YYREEE (reference sequence). Unmatched junction bases numbered 4, after V lost 0 bases and J lost 1 base. The CDR3 is 16 residues long. Here the CDR3 reads CASSLAGTGIQETQYF. Written as DNA, the CDR3 is TGTGCCAGCAGCTTGGCCGGGACAGGGATCCAAGAGACCCAGTACTTC.

The chain joins TRBV10-2 to TRBJ2-3; 11 bases are shared with TRBD2. Looked up from germline, CDR1 is WSHSY and CDR2 is SAAADI. This CDR3 spans 15 amino acids. The V segment lost 3 bases and the J segment 2 bases; nucleotides outside the gene matches: 1. This CDR3 is CASSDSGGATDTQYF. The DNA for the CDR3 is TGCGCCAGCAGTGATAGCGGGGGGGCCACAGATACGCAGTATTTT.

The chain recombines TRBV18 with TRBJ1-1, with TRBD1 matching 9 bases. The V gene's germline CDR1 is KGHSH and CDR2 LQKENI. The trim removed 6 bases at V and 8 bases at J, leaving 4 bases unmatched. This CDR3 has 12 residues. CDR3 nucleotide sequence: TGTGCCAGCTCGCGGACAGGGGAAGAAGCTTTCTTT. It yields the protein CASSRTGEEAFF.

The rearrangement links TRBV19 to TRBJ2-1, with D possibly matching TRBD2 (6 bases). Germline-derived CDR1 and CDR2 are LNHDA and SQIVND (reference sequence). The V and J ends lost 5 bases and 3 bases respectively, with 11 bases between them. CDR3 length: 14 residues. Here the CDR3 DNA reads TGTGCCAGTAGTCTCGGGGACTTCTACAATGAGCAGTTCTTC. Amino acids: CASSLGDFYNEQFF.

This clone has only one observation. V usage is TRBV13 and J usage is TRBJ1-2, with a possible D match to TRBD1 (6 bases). CDR3 length: 15 amino acids. CDR1 and CDR2 (germline): PRHDT, FYEKMQ (reference sequence). Trimming removed 5 bases from V and 6 bases from J, with 19 bases in between. CDR3 amino acids: CASSPKRQGRDGYTF. CDR3 sequence (DNA): TGTGCCAGCAGCCCCAAACGGCAGGGGAGGGATGGCTACACCTTC.

The rearrangement links TRBV7-9 to TRBJ1-1; unclear D gene. Trimming removed 3 bases from V and 1 base from J, with 3 bases in between. Per the germline V gene, CDR1 is SEHNR and CDR2 is FQNEAQ (reference sequence). The CDR3 contains 12 residues. CDR3 protein: CASSFGNTEAFF. The CDR3 DNA follows: TGTGCCAGCAGCTTTGGGAACACTGAAGCTTTCTTT.

The chain combines TRBV9 with TRBJ1-2; the D is unclear. V was trimmed by 0 bases and J by 5 bases, leaving 11 bases between them. The CDR3 contains 14 residues. The germline CDR1 and CDR2 sequences are SGDLS and YYNGEE. Here the CDR3 reads CASSVGSGQYGYTF. The CDR3 DNA follows: TGTGCCAGCAGCGTAGGGTCTGGTCAATATGGCTACACCTTC.

V and J are TRBV7-2 and TRBJ2-1; tentatively, D is TRBD1 (5 bases). In germline, CDR1 is SGHTA, CDR2 FQGNSA. The germline V and J ends were trimmed by 5 bases and 2 bases, with 13 bases remaining between them. The CDR3 is made up of 15 amino acids. In DNA, the CDR3 is TGTGCCAGCAGCAAAACAGGCTTTACCTACAATGAGCAGTTCTTC. Its translation is CASSKTGFTYNEQFF.

The rearrangement links TRBV7-8 to TRBJ2-2, with 9 positions matching TRBD2. This CDR3 has 17 residues. V trimming: 5 bases; J trimming: 2 bases; junction bases outside the gene matches: 9. The V gene's germline CDR1 is SGHVS and CDR2 FQNEAQ. CDR3 sequence (DNA): TGTGCCAGCAGCCGAAACTTAGCGGGAGTAAACACCGGGGAGCTGTTTTTT. Translated: CASSRNLAGVNTGELFF.

The chain joins TRBV11-3 to TRBJ2-7; 7 nucleotides match TRBD1. CDR1 SGHNT and CDR2 YENEEA come from the germline V gene. V shed 4 bases, J shed 3 bases, and the junction held 3 bases outside the gene matches. The CDR3 runs to 13 residues. CDR3 sequence reads: CASSSNRGYEQYV. The CDR3, as DNA: TGTGCCAGCAGCTCCAACAGGGGCTACGAGCAGTACGTC.

The chain is built from TRBV9 and TRBJ2-1, with a tentative D call TRBD1 (6 bases). The germline gives CDR1 SGDLS, CDR2 YYNGEE. CDR3 length: 15 amino acids. The V end lost 4 bases, the J end lost 3 bases, and 14 bases lay between the germline ends. The CDR3 is CASSPRPGHYNEQFF. In nucleotides, the CDR3 is TGTGCCAGCAGCCCTCGGCCGGGACACTACAATGAGCAGTTCTTC.

The V and J genes are TRBV4-3 and TRBJ2-7, with D uncertain. Trimming cost V 1 base and J 7 bases, with 8 bases left between them. This CDR3 comprises 12 residues. CDR1 LGHNA and CDR2 YSLEER come from the germline V gene. CDR3 in DNA: TGCGCCAGCAGCCAAGTCCCGGATGAGCAGTACTTC. Amino acids: CASSQVPDEQYF.

The CDR3 sequence is CASSQGWEGYTF. CDR3 nucleotides: TGTGCCAGCAGCCAAGGGTGGGAAGGCTACACCTTC. The chain joins TRBV6-5 to TRBJ1-2; the D is unclear. The CDR3 totals 12 residues. The germline V gene encodes CDR1 MNHEY and CDR2 SVGAGI. The V end was cut by 6 bases, the J end by 8 bases, with 13 bases between.

The chain joins TRBV19 to TRBJ2-3; D perhaps matches TRBD2 (6 bases). The CDR3 is made up of 15 amino acids. V was shortened by 4 bases and J by 5 bases, with 16 bases between the two germline ends. Germline lookup yields CDR1 LNHDA and CDR2 SQIVND (reference sequence). The CDR3 sequence is CASSTTSLNGDTQYF. Written as DNA, the CDR3 is TGTGCCAGTAGTACGACTAGTTTGAATGGAGATACGCAGTATTTT.

In this sample, this clone turned up a few times. This rearrangement joins TRBV2 to TRBJ2-7; 7 nucleotides line up with TRBD1. The junction had 5 bases not matched to a gene; V was cut back by 9 bases and J by 0 bases. Germline lookup yields CDR1 SNHLY and CDR2 FYNNEI. This CDR3 has 13 amino acids. CDR3 loop: CASIRGSSYEQYF. Here the CDR3 DNA reads TGTGCCAGTATCAGGGGGAGCTCCTACGAGCAGTACTTC.

This clone was seen just once. The chain links TRBV7-3 to TRBJ1-1; D might be TRBD1 (5 bases). CDR3 length: 15 residues. In germline, CDR1 is SGHTA, CDR2 FQGTGA. V lost 5 bases and J 6 bases, leaving 19 bases between the germline ends. The CDR3 region is CASSRTTEGDAEAFF. The CDR3 DNA follows: TGTGCCAGCAGCCGAACGACAGAGGGAGACGCTGAAGCTTTCTTT.

The rearrangement links TRBV19 to TRBJ2-1; 7 bases align to TRBD2. Germline CDR1 and CDR2: LNHDA and SQIVND (reference sequence). The CDR3 covers 11 residues. V was clipped by 7 bases and J by 9 bases; unmatched bases: 3. The CDR3, as DNA: TGTGCCAGTACGGGGGAGGGTGAGCAGTTCTTC. Encoded protein: CASTGEGEQFF.